This T cell receptor (beta chain) was observed in a study of metastatic and nonmetastatic thyroid tumors. Across the whole study: Repertoires were compared across blood and tumor or nodule tissue from malignant and benign thyroid patients. Study-wide results and limits: The study reportedly found significantly higher TCR beta diversity in malignant thyroid tumors than benign nodules, in blood and tumor.

In germline, CDR1 is KGHSH, CDR2 LQKENI. The CDR3 contains 13 residues. Trimming took 3 bases from V and 2 from J; bases not matched to a gene: 0. This clone occurred a few times. Its antigen is unknown. Authors' analysis steps: The study built a papillary thyroid cancer distant-metastasis classifier from CDR3 differences across clinicopathological groups. TCRdb re-called clones from the PCR reads using MiXCR. For this entry, the V and J calls and clone size follow TCRdb and not the study's own pipeline. In the table there are fewer than 100,000 clones, under 15% of which are singletons. All patients were treatment-naive before thyroid surgery.

The receptor was derived from a female donor with papillary thyroid cancer or a benign thyroid nodule (not recorded which). Some clones in this sample may be carry-over from other donors' samples. Sequenced material: blood. The chain links TRBV18 to TRBJ1-2, with TRBD1 matching over 7 bases. CDR3 coding DNA: TGTGCCAGCTCACCGGGACAGAACTATGGCTACACCTTC. Its protein product is CASSPGQNYGYTF.